Shown below are 13 T cell receptor beta chains from a single sample sequenced in a study of blood T cells in healthy people across ages. Using a J-beta primer mix together with a sample-barcoded 5' primer, a second PCR was run for roughly 7 to 11 cycles. TCRdb re-called the 5' RACE reads with MiXCR, one entry per CDR3 protein. The table has 1.5 million to 2 million distinct CDR3 sequences, just under 50% seen once; the top ten hold approximately 2.1%. Input material: blood. These receptors were taken from a woman between 40 and 50 years old in good health.

This sequence joins TRBV5-6 and TRBJ2-1; D gene unclear. Looked up from germline, CDR1 is SGHDT and CDR2 is YYEEEE. This CDR3 is 14 amino acids long. Trimming left V 1 base short and J 3 bases short, with 8 bases between. The CDR3 is CASSLLFLYNEQFF. The CDR3 nucleotides read TGTGCCAGCAGCTTGCTCTTTCTCTACAATGAGCAGTTCTTC.

The rearrangement joins TRBV7-8 to TRBJ2-1, with 9 positions matching TRBD2. The CDR3 sequence is 14 residues long. The germline V gene has CDR1 SGHVS and CDR2 FQNEAQ. J was trimmed by 7 bases and V by 7 bases; bases with no gene match: 8. The CDR3 spells CASTTLAGVNEQFF. The CDR3 nucleotides read TGTGCCAGCACAACCTTAGCGGGGGTTAATGAGCAGTTCTTC.

J is TRBJ2-2 and V is TRBV7-2; D call uncertain. This CDR3 comprises 14 residues. The germline V gene encodes CDR1 SGHTA and CDR2 FQGNSA. Trimming took off 5 bases at V and 4 bases at J, with 11 bases between the two ends. The CDR3 DNA sequence: TGTGCCAGCAGCGTAGTTCTAGTCACCGGGGAGCTGTTTTTT. Amino acids: CASSVVLVTGELFF.

V is TRBV10-3 and J is TRBJ2-4; TRBD1 matches at 8 bases. CDR1 is ENHRY, CDR2 SYGVKD, per germline. V lost 3 bases to trimming and J lost 13 bases; unmatched junction nucleotides: 17. The length of the CDR3 is 16 residues. The DNA for the CDR3 is TGTGCCATCAGTGATCCGGGACAGGTGGGTCGGAGGGAGCAGTACTTC. Residues: CAISDPGQVGRREQYF.

This chain connects TRBV3-1 to TRBJ1-1; a possible D gene is TRBD1 (5 bases). The CDR3 totals 15 residues. Germline V lookup: CDR1 LGHDT, CDR2 YNNKEL (reference sequence). V lost 4 bases, J lost 9 bases, and 21 bases lay in between. In DNA form, the CDR3 reads TGTGCCAGCAGCCCCGAACTCCGGGACCGCAGCAAAGCTTTCTTT. It is translated as CASSPELRDRSKAFF. The variable domain in full, completed from reference TRBV3-1 and TRBJ1-1, reads DTAVSQTPKYLVTQMGNDKSIKCEQNLGHDTMYWYKQDSKKFLKIMFSYNNKELIINETVPNRFSPKSPDKAHLNLHINSLELGDSAVYFCASSPELRDRSKAFFGQGTRLTVV.

Only a few counts were recorded for this clonotype. The chain is built from TRBV28 and TRBJ2-5; TRBD2 matches 7 bases. The CDR3 covers 13 residues. Looked up from germline, CDR1 is MDHEN and CDR2 is SYDVKM. Trimming cost V 7 bases and J 7 bases; bases outside gene matches: 9. The CDR3 region has the DNA TGTGCCAGCAAAACACAGGCTAGCGGGACCCAGTACTTC. Protein sequence: CASKTQASGTQYF.

This rearrangement joins TRBV28 to TRBJ2-7; TRBD1 is a possible D gene (6 bases). Near its end, the DNA agrees better with TRBJ2-4, so the J call may be wrong. The CDR3 is 16 residues long. Germline CDR1 MDHEN, CDR2 SYDVKM. CDR3 in amino acids: CASSPQGVGAKNIQYF. In nucleotides, the CDR3 is TGTGCCAGCAGCCCACAGGGTGTGGGGGCCAAAAACATTCAGTACTTC.

This clonotype has just a few counts. J is TRBJ1-2 and V is TRBV4-2; 7 positions agree with TRBD1. CDR1 is LGHNA, CDR2 YNFKEQ, per germline. Trimming removed 1 base from V and 8 bases from J; junction bases left unmatched: 7. The CDR3 contains 14 residues. The CDR3 bases are TGTGCCAGCAGCCAAGCCGAGGGGGCGAGAGGCTACACCTTC. It is translated as CASSQAEGARGYTF.

The chain carries TRBV6-2 or TRBV6-3 and TRBJ2-1; D gene ambiguous. Per the germline V gene, CDR1 is MNHEY and CDR2 is SVGEGT. The V end lost 8 bases, the J end lost 6 bases, and 14 bases lay between the germline ends. The CDR3 is 13 amino acids. The CDR3 here is CASLNHNSNEQFF. The CDR3 DNA is TGTGCCAGCCTGAACCATAACAGCAATGAGCAGTTCTTC.

The rearrangement joins TRBV28 to TRBJ2-4; D gene unclear. The J call is doubtful: the DNA matches TRBJ2-7 better. CDR3 length: 12 residues. In germline, CDR1 is MDHEN, CDR2 SYDVKM. The CDR3 region is CASSSGLDEQYF. CDR3 DNA: TGTGCCAGCAGTTCTGGATTAGACGAGCAGTACTTC.

The gene calls are TRBV6-2 or TRBV6-3 and TRBJ1-1; 8 bases agree with TRBD1. Germline-derived CDR1 and CDR2 are MNHEY and SVGEGT. This CDR3 contains 15 residues. Trimming cost V 6 bases and J 4 bases; bases outside gene matches: 10. The CDR3 DNA reads as TGTGCCAGCAGAACCGAGACAGGGGCCCTCACTGAAGCTTTCTTT. Translation gives CASRTETGALTEAFF.

This clonotype was seen only a few times. The chain employs TRBV7-8 and TRBJ2-1, with a tentative D call TRBD2 (5 bases). Germline lookup yields CDR1 SGHVS and CDR2 FQNEAQ. V was cut by 1 base and J by 7 bases, with 17 bases left in between. CDR3 length: 16 amino acids. The DNA of the CDR3 is TGTGCCAGCAGCTTAGAACCCCCGGGAATAAAAAATGAGCAGTTCTTC. Its translation is CASSLEPPGIKNEQFF.

The table lists this clonotype with many counts. The V call is TRBV20-1, the J call TRBJ2-3; TRBD2 aligns across 16 bases. Germline V lookup: CDR1 DFQATT, CDR2 SNEGSKA (reference sequence). The CDR3 totals 15 residues. V was pared by 7 bases and J by 2 bases, with 3 bases of the junction left unmatched. The CDR3 bases are TGCAGTGAGGGACTAGCGGGGGGGTTCACAGATACGCAGTATTTT. Protein: CSEGLAGGFTDTQYF.